This TCR beta chain was obtained from a study of CD8 T cells in ankylosing spondylitis (dated by TCRdb to the late 2010s). Some background on the complete study: The study set out to find disease-linked TCR variants by profiling T cell receptor beta repertoires in ankylosing spondylitis patients and healthy donors. Samples of peripheral blood were taken, and for ankylosing spondylitis patients, synovial fluid was collected as well. In total, the full study cohort was made up of approximately 99 healthy donors and more than 20 ankylosing spondylitis patients. Points the paper makes about the study in general: A CD8+ phenotype was shown by the disease-linked clones, which were found at relatively low frequencies in peripheral blood. Some of the motif variants had been reported before in the synovial fluid and blood of reactive arthritis patients, a finding that suggests common disease-initiation mechanisms. Blood from ankylosing spondylitis patients appeared to be characterized by a TCR beta motif composed of 7 to 9 highly homologous amino acid variants. The disease-linked clones were reported as significantly enriched in matched synovial fluid samples from ankylosing spondylitis patients.

This clonotype was counted many times. Its antigen specificity is not known. Nothing much larger sits one base from this clone, and base qualities are not available. Sequenced using an Illumina HiSeq 2500. Quantitative 5'-RACE with molecular barcodes was used to prepare TCR beta libraries. As for the authors' bioinformatics: A new computational method, built on a probabilistic model of VDJ rearrangement, was used to identify disease-linked TCR variants. TCRdb handled the public reads itself, with Q25 trimming in fastp and clone calling in MiXCR, and kept productive beta chains. Every entry covers one CDR3 protein and lists the most common genes and DNA from its rows. Here the V and J calls rest on TCRdb's processing, not on the authors' analysis. In all, the sample holds a few hundred thousand distinct CDR3 sequences, and about 9.9% of those were seen once. The ten largest clonotypes hold about a tenth of the sample.

Sequencing used blood, either unsorted or a sorted T cell fraction (not recorded which). This receptor was taken from a female donor with ankylosing spondylitis or in good health (not recorded which).

The CDR3: CSADRGQRDTQYF. The DNA sequence is as follows: TGCAGTGCTGACAGGGGGCAGCGGGATACGCAGTATTTT. Recombination joined TRBV20-1 with TRBJ2-3; 10 bases in the junction line up with TRBD1. From the cysteine up to the phenylalanine, the CDR3 has a length of 13 residues. The only DNA kept is the CDR3, 39 bases in frame from the first base. Compared with germline, V lacks 5 bases and J lacks 6 bases; bases without a gene match: 5. Based on the germline V gene (reference sequence), the CDR1 and CDR2 sequences are DFQATT and SNEGSKA.